This T cell receptor beta chain was captured in a study of T cell responses to AZD1222 COVID-19 vaccine (TCRdb year 2021). Regarding the complete study: Because spike-specific TCR depth and breadth did not differ between the two schedules, AZD1222 recipients who got a second dose at roughly 4 weeks were pooled with those who got a second dose at roughly 12 weeks. Trial participants were enrolled by age into 18-55, 56-69 and 70-plus year subgroups, with roughly 160, 29 and 62 TCR-sequenced participants respectively. TCR sequencing was performed for roughly 240 trial participants, of whom about 210 were given two doses of AZD1222 and around 26 were given two doses of MenACWY control vaccine. Paper-wide results and their limitations: Epitopes outside the regions mutated in the B.1.351 and B.1.1.7 variants were reportedly recognized by nearly half of the unique spike-specific TCRs. A significant rise in spike-specific TCR breadth and depth was observed after two AZD1222 doses relative to day 0 and relative to MenACWY recipients. Because no day 14 peak-response samples were available, the repertoires could be characterized only after the peak T cell response. The vaccine-associated CD4 TCRs covered the entire spike protein, and the dominant responses fell in regions 160-218 and 743-854. Most participants were white British and females outnumbered males, and the authors suggested that clonal diversity may have been underestimated. In the small 56-69-year group, the increase in depth fell short of significance, most likely because of low power. Conclusions about previously exposed vaccinees are limited because only six or seven AZD1222 recipients were SARS-CoV-2 seropositive at baseline.

Read against the paper, the sample's time point label means: baseline before first vaccination. The vaccinee samples were drawn from two UK trials, COV001 and COV002, one of which was a single-blind randomized controlled phase 2/3 trial testing AZD1222 (ChAdOx1 nCoV-19) in healthy adults. For TCRbeta chain sequencing, PBMC samples were collected from trial participants at day 0 and at day 28 after the second dose. Remarks on this clone: There is no known antigen for this receptor. It has no much larger one-base neighbor in the sample; base qualities were not kept.

The CDR3 regions of human TCRbeta chains were subjected to immunosequencing. The paper's data handling went like this. TCRs in the repertoires were compared against a reference library of SARS-CoV-2-specific TCRs that had been generated with the MIRA antigen-specificity platform. Breadth was defined as the fraction of unique TCRs that were SARS-CoV-2-associated. Depth was defined as the fraction of total T cells that were SARS-CoV-2-associated. Using the MIRA data, each spike-specific TCR was assigned both to the spike region to which the TCR was reactive and to a CD4 or CD8 class. Log10-transformed breadth and depth values were compared by one-way ANOVA with Sidak's multiple comparisons tests. Not all clones reach the TCRdb copy of this immuneACCESS table, which keeps in-frame sequences only. Checked studies attribute under half of the gap to unresolved V genes and leave the rest unexplained. V and J calls and clone size are copied from that table; D and trimming were computed from the DNA. For this sample the table gives about 100,000 clones, of which 87% were detected only once. Jointly, the top ten make up 15% to 20% of the sample.

Based on the germline V gene, the CDR1 and CDR2 sequences are ENHRY and SYGVKD. The CDR3 starts with the cysteine, ends with the phenylalanine, and has 13 residues. The entry retains the CDR3 DNA only, 39 bases that are in frame from base 1. A distance of 15 bases separates the germline ends of V and J, which lose 6 bases and 6 bases respectively. The specimen was peripheral blood, collected on day 0 of AZD1222 vaccination. The chain was built from TRBV10-3 and TRBJ2-7, with TRBD2 tentatively as D gene (6 bases match). This TCR was sampled from an adult in good health. The bases are TGTGCCATCAGCATCGGCGGGGTTGGCGAGCAGTACTTC. It is translated as CAISIGGVGEQYF.